The 28 T cell receptor beta chains below come from one sample, sequenced in a study of blood T cell repertoires in COVID-19. Clones were sequenced by immunoSEQ multiplex PCR, and TCRdb holds only the in-frame ones, with some missing. The sample contains 200,000 to 300,000 clones, roughly 83% of which appear only once. Sequencing was done on a sample of peripheral blood. The receptor set was obtained from an elderly woman with COVID-19, enrolled during active disease.

This chain connects TRBV18 to TRBJ2-7; 7 nucleotides align to TRBD1. CDR1 and CDR2 (germline): KGHSH, LQKENI. The CDR3 runs 14 residues. V trimming: 3 bases; J trimming: 3 bases; junction bases outside the gene matches: 5. The CDR3 nucleotides read TGTGCCAGCTCACCGGGACAGACCTACTACGAGCAGTACTTC. It yields the protein CASSPGQTYYEQYF.

The J gene is TRBJ1-2, the V gene TRBV14; D is unresolved. V lost 1 base and J 7 bases, leaving 10 bases between the germline ends. Germline V gene sequence: CDR1 SGHDN, CDR2 FVKESK. There are 13 residues in the CDR3. In DNA, the CDR3 is TGTGCCAGCAGCCAAGGTCTCTCCGGTGGCTACACCTTC. Translation gives CASSQGLSGGYTF.

The chain is built from TRBV3-1 (or the pseudogene TRBV3-2) and TRBJ2-1; no reliable D call. The germline V gene has CDR1 LGHDT and CDR2 YNNKEL (reference sequence). This CDR3 has 12 residues. V was clipped by 6 bases and J by 2 bases, with 5 bases between them. CDR3 nucleotides: TGTGCCAGCAGTTTTACCTACAATGAGCAGTTCTTC. This sequence encodes CASSFTYNEQFF.

In its sample, this clone was seen once. The V and J genes are TRBV4-2 and TRBJ1-1; D ambiguous. Germline CDR1 reads LGHNA; CDR2 reads YNFKEQ. V was pared by 0 bases and J by 3 bases, with 5 bases between. This CDR3 spans 13 amino acids. CDR3 sequence (DNA): TGTGCCAGCAGCCAAGATGAGGACACTGAAGCTTTCTTT. This gives the protein CASSQDEDTEAFF.

This clone was detected once. V gene TRBV6-1 combines with J gene TRBJ2-7, with TRBD2 as a possible D gene (7 bases). V dropped 2 bases and J dropped 2 bases, with 19 bases sitting between them. The CDR3 contains 17 residues. CDR1 and CDR2 from the germline V gene are MNHNS and SASEGT. Here the CDR3 DNA reads TGTGCCAGCAGTGAACTTGAGGGGGGGCCTCGAACCTACGAGCAGTACTTC. Protein sequence: CASSELEGGPRTYEQYF.

This clone has just a few counts. This sequence joins TRBV19 and TRBJ1-2; D might be TRBD1 (5 bases). This CDR3 is built from 15 residues. Trimming took off 3 bases at V and 4 bases at J, with 15 bases between the two ends. The germline V gene has CDR1 LNHDA and CDR2 SQIVND (reference sequence). CDR3 region: CASSMVPGSSYGYTF. As DNA, the CDR3 is TGTGCCAGTAGTATGGTCCCAGGGTCTTCCTATGGCTACACCTTC.

This chain joins TRBV2 and TRBJ1-3; maybe TRBD1 (5 bases). The CDR3 is 14 amino acids. The germline gives CDR1 SNHLY, CDR2 FYNNEI. The V gene lost 0 bases and the J gene lost 5 bases, with 8 bases spanning the gap. CDR3 in amino acids: CASSEAGARNTIYF. The CDR3 DNA follows: TGTGCCAGCAGTGAAGCAGGGGCTAGAAACACCATATATTTT.

The chain links TRBV5-1 to TRBJ2-4; 7 bases fit TRBD1. After removal of 4 bases from V and 7 bases from J, the junction contained 8 bases not matched to a gene. Germline V gene sequence: CDR1 SGHRS, CDR2 YFSETQ. The CDR3 runs to 14 residues. CDR3 nucleotides: TGCGCCAGCAGCACAGGACAGGATTTGAACATTCAGTACTTC. Protein sequence: CASSTGQDLNIQYF.

This chain connects TRBV25-1 to TRBJ2-2, with 10 bases that match TRBD2. Germline values: CDR1 MGHDK, CDR2 SYGVNS. After removal of 8 bases from V and 1 base from J, the junction contained 4 bases not matched to a gene. This CDR3 has 15 residues. DNA of the CDR3: TGTGCCAGCGGTTTAGCGGGGGGGAACACCGGGGAGCTGTTTTTT. Its translation: CASGLAGGNTGELFF. The entire variable domain, with the rest obtained from reference TRBV25-1 and TRBJ2-2, is as follows: EADIYQTPRYLVIGTGKKITLECSQTMGHDKMYWYQQDPGMELHLIHYSYGVNSTEKGDLSSESTVSRIRTEHFPLTLESARPSHTSQYLCASGLAGGNTGELFFGEGSRLTVL.

The V and J genes are TRBV19 and TRBJ1-2; TRBD1 matches at 7 bases. With V trimmed by 10 bases and J by 4 bases, 12 bases remained unmatched. Looked up from germline, CDR1 is LNHDA and CDR2 is SQIVND (reference sequence). The CDR3 loop spans 14 amino acids. The CDR3 here is CATARQGSSYGYTF. CDR3 nucleotides: TGTGCCACTGCTCGACAGGGATCGAGCTATGGCTACACCTTC.

This chain joins TRBV10-2 and TRBJ2-3; possibly TRBD1 for D (6 bases). CDR3 length: 17 residues. Germline CDR1 reads WSHSY; CDR2 reads SAAADI. Trimming cost V 0 bases and J 2 bases, with 15 bases left between them. CDR3 nucleotides: TGCGCCAGCAGTGAGTCAGGGACAACCCGCCCCACAGATACGCAGTATTTT. This sequence encodes CASSESGTTRPTDTQYF.

The CDR3 DNA is TGTGCCAGTAGCGAGACAGGTTTGGGAGCGGCTTTCTTT. Protein product: CASSETGLGAAFF. The rearrangement links TRBV19 to TRBJ1-1, with D tentatively TRBD1 (6 bases). This CDR3 is built from 13 residues. Germline V gene sequence: CDR1 LNHDA, CDR2 SQIVND (reference sequence). With 6 bases removed from V and 11 bases from J, the gap between germline ends came to 19 bases.

The chain links TRBV3-1 (or the pseudogene TRBV3-2) to TRBJ1-4; D gene unclear. Trimming removed 0 bases from V and 8 bases from J, with 4 bases in between. The CDR3 length is 12 residues. Germline CDR1 reads LGHDT; CDR2 reads YNNKEL (reference sequence). The CDR3 region is CASSQDREKLFF. Here the CDR3 DNA reads TGTGCCAGCAGCCAAGATCGGGAAAAACTGTTTTTT.

This clone was seen just once. The chain carries TRBV2 and TRBJ1-1, with 8 positions matching TRBD1. J lost 8 bases, V lost 6 bases, and 11 bases had no gene match. The CDR3 runs to 14 residues. Per the germline V gene, CDR1 is SNHLY and CDR2 is FYNNEI. This CDR3 reads CASSAGQAEGEAFF. CDR3 coding DNA: TGTGCCAGCAGCGCGGGACAGGCCGAGGGGGAAGCTTTCTTT.

J is TRBJ2-3 and V is TRBV10-1; D is ambiguous. Per germline, CDR1 WNHNN and CDR2 SYGVQD (reference sequence). The CDR3 contains 13 residues. The germline V and J ends were trimmed by 6 bases and 3 bases, with 10 bases remaining between them. In nucleotides, the CDR3 is TGCGCCAGCAGCCCCCGAGGTACAGATACGCAGTATTTT. This sequence encodes CASSPRGTDTQYF.

The chain carries TRBV5-4 and TRBJ2-5; 9 nucleotides align to TRBD1. The CDR3 is 13 residues long. Per the germline V gene, CDR1 is SGHNT and CDR2 is YYREEE (reference sequence). Losses at the gene ends were 4 bases for V and 5 bases for J; bases not matched to a gene: 3. The CDR3 reads CASSRTGVETQYF. In DNA, the CDR3 is TGTGCCAGCAGCCGGACAGGGGTGGAGACCCAGTACTTC.

The chain combines TRBV20-1 with TRBJ1-1; D call uncertain. The CDR3 covers 14 residues. The germline CDR1 and CDR2 sequences are DFQATT and SNEGSKA (reference sequence). Between the trimmed V and J ends, which lost 3 bases and 2 bases, there was a span of 13 bases. Here the CDR3 reads CSASSAGRNTEAFF. The DNA of the CDR3 is TGCAGTGCTAGTTCAGCAGGCAGAAACACTGAAGCTTTCTTT.

This clone has only one observation. The chain is built from TRBV30 and TRBJ1-2; a possible D gene is TRBD1 (5 bases). V was clipped by 0 bases and J by 7 bases, with 24 bases between them. The CDR3 contains 17 residues. Germline V gene lookup returns CDR1 GTSNPN and CDR2 SVGIG (reference sequence). The CDR3 protein is CAWSVPLSAGVGGGYTF. As DNA, the CDR3 is TGTGCCTGGAGTGTTCCCCTCTCAGCCGGAGTGGGGGGTGGCTACACCTTC. The full variable domain, its missing parts supplied by reference TRBV30 and TRBJ1-2, is SQTIHQWPATLVQPVGSPLSLECTVEGTSNPNLYWYRQAAGRGLQLLFYSVGIGQISSEVPQNLSASRPQDRQFILSSKKLLLSDSGFYLCAWSVPLSAGVGGGYTFGSGTRLTVV.

This chain uses TRBV19 with TRBJ1-6, with TRBD1 matching over 8 bases. The germline gives CDR1 LNHDA, CDR2 SQIVND (reference sequence). V was pared by 10 bases and J by 6 bases, with 11 bases of the junction left unmatched. CDR3 length: 15 amino acids. CDR3 bases: TGTGCCACCCAAGGGGGGACAGGATCTAATTCACCCCTCCACTTT. This codes for CATQGGTGSNSPLHF.

CDR3 in DNA: TGTGCCAGCAGCTTAGTGCTTTCAAAACCCGGCAATGAGCAGTTCTTC. Translated: CASSLVLSKPGNEQFF. The J gene is TRBJ2-1, the V gene TRBV7-2; D gene uncertain. V shed 1 base and J shed 6 bases, with 16 bases lying between them. Germline V CDR1 and CDR2: SGHTA, FQGNSA. This CDR3 is built from 16 residues.

This clone counts as medium-sized. This chain uses TRBV7-8 with TRBJ1-5; TRBD1 matches at 7 bases. The germline V gene encodes CDR1 SGHVS and CDR2 FQNEAQ. J was trimmed by 1 base and V by 5 bases; bases with no gene match: 20. There are 20 residues in the CDR3. The CDR3 sequence is CASSPTGRGVRRGSNQPQHF. The CDR3 DNA reads TGTGCCAGCAGCCCGACAGGGAGAGGGGTACGTCGGGGGAGCAATCAGCCCCAGCATTTT.

The J gene is TRBJ1-4, the V gene TRBV2; 9 positions match TRBD1. The CDR3 is 15 residues long. With 6 bases clipped from V and 3 bases from J, the junction kept 5 bases outside the gene matches. Germline CDR1 SNHLY, CDR2 FYNNEI. The CDR3 DNA reads TGTGCCAGCAGGTTACAGGGGGCGGCTAATGAAAAACTGTTTTTT. Translating it yields CASRLQGAANEKLFF.

The chain is built from TRBV5-4 and TRBJ2-1; 11 nucleotides agree with TRBD1. The CDR3 is 12 residues long. CDR1 is SGHNT and CDR2 is YYREEE in the germline V gene (reference sequence). CDR3: CVEAGTGGKQFF. Written as DNA, the CDR3 is TGTGTGGAGGCGGGGACAGGGGGAAAACAGTTCTTC.

The gene calls are TRBV5-6 and TRBJ1-3, with D possibly TRBD1 on 6 matching bases. CDR3 length: 14 amino acids. V lost 4 bases and J lost 1, with 9 bases in between. The germline V gene has CDR1 SGHDT and CDR2 YYEEEE. CDR3 DNA: TGTGCCAGCAGCAGTACAGGGTCTGGAAACACCATATATTTT. Translation gives CASSSTGSGNTIYF.

This chain uses TRBV5-1 with TRBJ1-4; 9 bases match TRBD1. After removal of 4 bases from V and 8 bases from J, the junction contained 6 bases not matched to a gene. The CDR3 has 14 amino acids. Germline V gives CDR1 SGHRS, CDR2 YFSETQ. The CDR3 is CASSKGQGSEKLFF. The CDR3 region has the DNA TGCGCCAGCAGCAAGGGACAGGGAAGCGAAAAACTGTTTTTT.

The chain carries TRBV6-1 and TRBJ2-2; 10 bases agree with TRBD1. The CDR3 extends over 16 amino acids. The germline V gene encodes CDR1 MNHNS and CDR2 SASEGT. J was trimmed by 5 bases and V by 4 bases; bases with no gene match: 7. CDR3 in amino acids: CASSADRGRGTGELFF. For the CDR3, the DNA is TGTGCCAGCAGTGCTGACAGGGGGCGCGGAACCGGGGAGCTGTTTTTT.

J is TRBJ2-1 and V is TRBV4-2; 9 nucleotides match TRBD2. The V and J ends lost 4 bases and 2 bases, in that order; junction bases with no gene match: 12. Germline loops: CDR1 LGHNA, CDR2 YNFKEQ. The length of the CDR3 is 18 residues. This CDR3 reads CASSPLGGAGGTYNEQFF. As DNA, the CDR3 is TGTGCCAGCAGCCCCCTGGGAGGGGCGGGGGGGACCTACAATGAGCAGTTCTTC.

The rearrangement links TRBV30 to TRBJ1-3; D gene ambiguous. CDR1 GTSNPN and CDR2 SVGIG come from the germline V gene (reference sequence). The V gene lost 0 bases and the J gene lost 1 base, with 13 bases spanning the gap. CDR3 length: 16 amino acids. CDR3 nucleotides: TGTGCCTGGAGTGTATTGCGGGCGAGGTCTGGAAACACCATATATTTT. This encodes CAWSVLRARSGNTIYF.